Given below is one T cell receptor (beta chain) in context. Its antigen is not known. The sample has other DNA sequences that encode this CDR3 too. CD8 cells classed as naive were CD45RO-negative and positively selected for CCR7, excluding terminally differentiated effector memory CD45RA+ cells. CDR1 SGDLS and CDR2 YYNGEE come from the germline V gene. V was clipped by 0 bases and J by 1 base, with 8 bases between them. CDR3 length: 14 residues. This sample was included in a study of shared clonotypes between healthy human individuals. Assay: immunoSEQ multiplex PCR; the TCRdb copy retains only in-frame clones and omits some. The sample contains roughly 2,000,000 clones, about 95% of which appear only once. Overall study findings and caveats: Larger estimated richness was generally seen in naive subsets than in memory subsets.

This TCR was recovered from a man aged 18 to 35 in good health. Sequencing was performed on naive CD8+ T cells sorted from blood. V usage is TRBV9 and J usage is TRBJ2-7; no definite D call. The CDR3 spells CASSVVGSSYEQYF. The CDR3 DNA sequence: TGTGCCAGCAGCGTAGTGGGGTCTTCCTACGAGCAGTACTTC.